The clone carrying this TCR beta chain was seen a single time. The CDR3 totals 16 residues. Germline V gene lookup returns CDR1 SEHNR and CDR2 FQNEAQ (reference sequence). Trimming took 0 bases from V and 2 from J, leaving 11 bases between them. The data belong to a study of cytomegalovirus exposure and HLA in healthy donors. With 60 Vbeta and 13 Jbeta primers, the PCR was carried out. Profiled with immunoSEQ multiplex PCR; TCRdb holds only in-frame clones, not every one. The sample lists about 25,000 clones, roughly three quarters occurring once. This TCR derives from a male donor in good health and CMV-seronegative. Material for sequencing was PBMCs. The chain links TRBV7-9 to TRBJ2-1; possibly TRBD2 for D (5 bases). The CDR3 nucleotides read TGTGCCAGCAGCTTAGCGAGGTCGGGAACCTACAATGAGCAGTTCTTC. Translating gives CASSLARSGTYNEQFF.